A selection of T cell receptor beta chains follows, all from one sample in a study of blood T cells in healthy people across ages. One entry per CDR3 protein, called by TCRdb with MiXCR from the 5' RACE reads. The repertoire consists of 1,100,000 or so distinct CDR3 sequences, with 40% to 55% occurring once and the leading ten covering under 20%. Sequencing used blood. The origin of the receptors is a woman aged 60-75 years in good health. Each CDR3 is given with its conserved first and last residue. Size tells how often a clone was seen (once, few, many) or the class of an expanded clone, and some rows leave it out.

clone_size j_call v_call cdr3_aa
few TRBJ2-7 TRBV10-3 CAISVGDSRTYEQYF
once TRBJ2-2 TRBV2 CASSSTPVNTGELFF
. . TRBV28 CASSLWFGQVAGHEQYF
. TRBJ2-1 TRBV4-1 CASSPGLAVIDNEQFF
. . TRBV2 CASSVEGSHEQYF
once TRBJ2-2 TRBV11-2 CASASREVLELFF
once TRBJ1-6 TRBV20-1 CSATETGESYNSPLHF
. TRBJ2-2 TRBV7-8 CASSKKGAGNTGELFF
. TRBJ2-7 TRBV6-5 CASSYFTEDRDAYEQYF
. TRBJ2-5 TRBV2 CASLQGRAQETQYF
once TRBJ1-1 TRBV30 CAWSSVRGNTEAFF
many TRBJ1-2 TRBV10-3 CATASGYGYTF
few TRBJ1-6 TRBV27 CASRQGPGGNSPLHF
. TRBJ2-3 TRBV12-3/TRBV12-4 CASSCRGRTDTQYF